Listed below are T cell receptor beta chains from one sample, sequenced in a study of beta chain features in type 1 diabetes. Generated by immunoSEQ multiplex PCR, the TCRdb table keeps only in-frame clones and is missing some. The data hold more than 250,000 clones, with 24% observed a single time. Sequencing input: naive CD4+ T cells from blood. These receptors came from a woman in her twenties or thirties with type 1 diabetes. The CDR3 runs from the conserved cysteine through the conserved F or W. D genes are given only for firm matches. Part of the rows lack a size; the others show once, few, many or a class for expanded clones.

j_gene,abundance,d_gene,v_gene,CDR3aa,CDR3nt
TRBJ2-7,few,NA,TRBV27,CASSPRLFVYEQYF,TGTGCCAGCAGTCCACGACTCTTTGTCTACGAGCAGTACTTC
TRBJ2-7,few,NA,TRBV16,CASSQSRFEQYF,TGTGCCAGCAGCCAATCGCGTTTCGAGCAGTACTTC
TRBJ1-1,NA,NA,TRBV5-1,CASTKLYGDSMNTEAFF,TGCGCCAGCACCAAACTATACGGAGACAGCATGAACACTGAAGCTTTCTTT
TRBJ2-5,NA,NA,TRBV7-2,CASRRTYQETQYF,TGTGCCAGCAGACGGACTTACCAAGAGACCCAGTACTTC
TRBJ2-6,NA,NA,TRBV23-1,CASTRQRSGANVLTF,TGCGCCAGCACAAGACAGAGATCTGGGGCCAACGTCCTGACTTTC
TRBJ1-2,NA,NA,TRBV21-1,CASPEGARSGYTF,TGTGCCAGCCCTGAGGGGGCGCGGAGTGGCTACACCTTC
TRBJ1-5,NA,NA,TRBV2,CASSGRRYSNQPQHF,TGTGCCAGCAGTGGGCGGCGGTATAGCAATCAGCCCCAGCATTTT
TRBJ2-7,NA,NA,TRBV30,CAWSGPNYEQYF,TGTGCCTGGAGTGGGCCCAATTACGAGCAGTACTTC
TRBJ2-5,few,TRBD2,TRBV7-2,CASIRTSGTQETQYF,TGTGCCAGCATCCGGACTAGCGGGACCCAAGAGACCCAGTACTTC
TRBJ2-1,NA,NA,TRBV15,CATSRDKGAEYNEQFF,TGTGCCACCAGCAGAGATAAAGGGGCCGAATACAATGAGCAGTTCTTC
TRBJ1-1,NA,NA,TRBV18,CASSPNLGSEAFF,TGTGCCAGCTCACCAAATCTCGGGTCGGAAGCTTTCTTT
TRBJ1-2,few,NA,TRBV9,CASSAHVDGYTF,TGTGCCAGCAGCGCCCATGTTGATGGCTACACCTTC
TRBJ2-1,NA,NA,TRBV7-9,CALSTGNFYNEQFF,TGTGCCTTATCCACGGGGAACTTCTACAATGAGCAGTTCTTC
TRBJ2-1,few,NA,TRBV6-5,CASGGGSYNEQFF,TGTGCCAGCGGGGGAGGCTCCTACAATGAGCAGTTCTTC
TRBJ2-2,few,TRBD2,TRBV11-1,CASRSSGNTGELFF,TGTGCCAGCAGGTCTAGCGGGAACACCGGGGAGCTGTTTTTT
TRBJ2-2,NA,TRBD2,TRBV10-3,CAITATSDTGELFF,TGTGCCATCACCGCCACTAGCGACACCGGGGAGCTGTTTTTT
TRBJ2-7,NA,TRBD1,TRBV27,CASSLQGAYEQYF,TGTGCCAGCAGTCTCCAGGGGGCCTACGAGCAGTACTTC
TRBJ2-3,NA,NA,TRBV2,CASSLLRSTDTQYF,TGTGCCAGCAGTTTATTGAGATCCACAGATACGCAGTATTTT
TRBJ2-7,few,TRBD2,TRBV7-9,CASSFAASGSYEQYF,TGTGCCAGCAGCTTTGCGGCTAGCGGGAGTTACGAGCAGTACTTC
TRBJ1-4,few,TRBD1,TRBV29-1,CSVLDRGGEEKLFF,TGCAGCGTCCTAGACAGGGGTGGTGAAGAAAAACTGTTTTTT
TRBJ2-7,few,NA,TRBV23-1,CASSHSRTVSYEQYF,TGCGCCAGCAGTCACTCTCGGACTGTCTCCTACGAGCAGTACTTC
TRBJ2-7,NA,TRBD2,TRBV4-1,CASSRKGSGRAAWNEQYF,TGCGCCAGCAGCCGAAAAGGGAGCGGGAGGGCCGCTTGGAACGAGCAGTACTTC
TRBJ2-1,NA,TRBD2,TRBV30,CAWAGVGNEQFF,TGTGCCTGGGCGGGAGTTGGCAATGAGCAGTTCTTC
TRBJ1-1,few,NA,TRBV7-2,CASSSYRQPEAFF,TGTGCCAGCAGCTCATATAGACAGCCTGAAGCTTTCTTT
TRBJ2-1,few,TRBD1,TRBV5-1,CASSGGQASSYNEQFF,TGCGCCAGCAGCGGGGGACAGGCAAGCTCCTACAATGAGCAGTTCTTC
TRBJ2-7,few,NA,TRBV6-1,CASVFWSSSYEQYF,TGTGCCAGCGTCTTCTGGAGTTCTTCTTACGAGCAGTACTTC
TRBJ2-7,NA,NA,TRBV5-4,CASSSWTAREGEQYF,TGTGCCAGCAGCTCCTGGACTGCGCGAGAGGGCGAGCAGTACTTC
TRBJ2-7,few,TRBD2,TRBV5-4,CASSLRTSGVYEQYF,TGTGCCAGCAGCTTAAGGACTAGCGGGGTCTACGAGCAGTACTTC
TRBJ2-3,NA,NA,TRBV5-1,CASSLQGETDTQYF,TGCGCCAGCAGCTTGCAGGGCGAGACAGATACGCAGTATTTT
TRBJ2-7,few,NA,TRBV11-2,CASSLRYEQYF,TGTGCCAGCAGCTTGAGGTACGAGCAGTACTTC
TRBJ1-5,NA,NA,TRBV18,CASSPTDSNQPQHF,TGTGCCAGCTCACCGACAGATAGCAATCAGCCCCAGCATTTT
TRBJ2-5,NA,NA,TRBV7-9,CASSLLAAKETQYF,TGTGCCAGCAGCCTTTTAGCGGCTAAAGAGACCCAGTACTTC
TRBJ1-1,few,NA,TRBV5-4,CASRRTEDTEAFF,TGTGCCAGCAGAAGGACGGAGGACACTGAAGCTTTCTTT
TRBJ2-3,few,NA,TRBV25-1,CASSQSYRTDTQYF,TGTGCCAGCAGTCAATCCTACCGCACAGATACGCAGTATTTT
TRBJ2-1,NA,TRBD2,TRBV4-2,CASSQAAVLAGTANEQFF,TGTGCCAGCAGCCAGGCGGCGGTGCTAGCGGGAACCGCGAATGAGCAGTTCTTC